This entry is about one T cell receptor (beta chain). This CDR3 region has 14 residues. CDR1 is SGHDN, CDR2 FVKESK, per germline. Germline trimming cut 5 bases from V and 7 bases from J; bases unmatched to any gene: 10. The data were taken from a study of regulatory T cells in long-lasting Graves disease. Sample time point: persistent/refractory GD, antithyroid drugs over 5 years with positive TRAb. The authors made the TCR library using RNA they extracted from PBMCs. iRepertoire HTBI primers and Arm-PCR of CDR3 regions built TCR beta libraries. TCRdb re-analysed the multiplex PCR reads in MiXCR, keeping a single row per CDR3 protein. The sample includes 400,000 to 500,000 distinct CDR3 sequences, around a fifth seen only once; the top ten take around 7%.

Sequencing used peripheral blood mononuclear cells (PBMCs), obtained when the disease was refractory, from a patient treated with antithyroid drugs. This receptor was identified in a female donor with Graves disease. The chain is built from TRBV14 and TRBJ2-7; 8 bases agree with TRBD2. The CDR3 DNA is TGTGCCAGCAGCATCGGGACTAGTGTGTCGGAGCAGTACTTC. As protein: CASSIGTSVSEQYF.